These 20 T cell receptor beta chains came from one sample sequenced in a study of blood T cell repertoires in COVID-19. Clones were sequenced by immunoSEQ multiplex PCR, and TCRdb holds only the in-frame ones, with some missing. The sample carries some 120,000 clones, approximately 83% recorded once. The sample comprised peripheral blood. Receptors were obtained from a woman in her fifties or sixties who had recovered from COVID-19.

The chain joins TRBV5-1 to TRBJ2-3; TRBD1 might be the D (6 bases). The CDR3 has 12 amino acids. Germline values: CDR1 SGHRS, CDR2 YFSETQ. V gave up 3 bases and J gave up 5 bases, with 7 bases separating them. The chain's CDR3 is CASSSRGDTQYF. CDR3 in DNA: TGCGCCAGCAGCTCCAGGGGAGATACGCAGTATTTT.

This rearrangement joins TRBV4-1 to TRBJ1-1, with D unclear. Germline CDR1 is MGHRA and CDR2 is YSYEKL. Trimming removed 6 bases at V and 2 bases at J, with 19 bases between. The CDR3 covers 16 residues. DNA for the CDR3: TGCGCCAGCAGTCCCCAGACAAACCCTCGCAACACTGAAGCTTTCTTT. It codes for CASSPQTNPRNTEAFF.

This sequence joins TRBV11-2 and TRBJ1-2, with D maybe TRBD1 (5 bases). Trimming removed 5 bases at V and 0 bases at J, with 13 bases between. The V gene's germline CDR1 is SGHAT and CDR2 FQNNGV. The CDR3 consists of 15 residues. CDR3 coding DNA: TGTGCCAGCAGCCAATGGGGAGGGGCTAACTATGGCTACACCTTC. It translates to CASSQWGGANYGYTF.

This rearrangement joins TRBV29-1 to TRBJ2-7; TRBD1 aligns across 8 bases. The length of the CDR3 is 14 residues. The germline V gene has CDR1 SQVTM and CDR2 ANQGSEA. Trimming at V came to 4 bases and at J to 5 bases, leaving 10 bases not matched to a gene. The CDR3 protein is CSVATGTGKDEQYF. CDR3 in DNA: TGCAGCGTTGCGACCGGGACAGGTAAAGACGAGCAGTACTTC.

The chain joins TRBV11-3 to TRBJ2-5; TRBD2 agrees at 10 bases. Germline trimming cut 5 bases from V and 1 base from J; bases unmatched to any gene: 16. CDR1 and CDR2 from the germline V gene are SGHNT and YENEEA. This CDR3 has 19 amino acids. The CDR3 here is CASSETSGIFELTQETQYF. The DNA of the CDR3 is TGTGCCAGCAGCGAAACTAGCGGGATCTTCGAACTGACCCAAGAGACCCAGTACTTC.

The chain combines TRBV6-1 with TRBJ1-4; D is perhaps TRBD1 (6 bases). V was pared by 0 bases and J by 6 bases, with 14 bases between. Per the germline V gene, CDR1 is MNHNS and CDR2 is SASEGT. The CDR3 contains 16 residues. The CDR3 DNA sequence: TGTGCCAGCAGTGAAGCGACAGGAAGGGCATATGAAAAACTGTTTTTT. Protein sequence: CASSEATGRAYEKLFF.

The chain couples TRBV3-1 (or the pseudogene TRBV3-2) to TRBJ1-5, with D possibly TRBD1 on 6 matching bases. CDR1 LGHDT and CDR2 YNNKEL come from the germline V gene (reference sequence). V lost 2 bases, J lost 6 bases, and 8 bases lay in between. The length of the CDR3 is 13 residues. The CDR3 loop reads CASSQMTGQPQHF. CDR3 coding DNA: TGTGCCAGCAGCCAAATGACAGGTCAGCCCCAGCATTTT.

V gene TRBV25-1 combines with J gene TRBJ2-1, with TRBD2 matching over 9 bases. Germline trimming cut 7 bases from V and 15 bases from J; bases unmatched to any gene: 13. The CDR3 extends over 13 amino acids. Germline V gives CDR1 MGHDK, CDR2 SYGVNS. Here the CDR3 reads CASTPGAGGPWFF. CDR3 in DNA: TGTGCCAGCACCCCCGGTGCGGGGGGGCCATGGTTCTTC.

V and J are TRBV6-6 and TRBJ2-6; 15 bases agree with TRBD2. After removal of 5 bases from V and 2 bases from J, the junction contained 1 base not matched to a gene. This CDR3 is 17 amino acids long. Germline V lookup: CDR1 MNHNY, CDR2 SVGAGI (reference sequence). DNA for the CDR3: TGTGCCAGCAGTCGGACTAGCGGGAGGGCTGGGGCCAACGTCCTGACTTTC. Translating gives CASSRTSGRAGANVLTF.

The chain couples TRBV7-2 to TRBJ2-1; unclear D gene. Germline values: CDR1 SGHTA, CDR2 FQGNSA. The V end was cut by 6 bases, the J end by 4 bases, with 10 bases between. There are 13 residues in the CDR3. CDR3 nucleotides: TGTGCCAGCAGAGATAGGCGGTACAATGAGCAGTTCTTC. Translating it yields CASRDRRYNEQFF.

Regarding this clone: At one boundary the junction diverges from the germline segment, which might be a read error. The V call is TRBV30, the J call TRBJ1-1; tentatively, D is TRBD1 (6 bases). The CDR3 is 13 residues long. Germline V lookup: CDR1 GTSNPN, CDR2 SVGIG (reference sequence). CDR3 protein: CASSGQTNTEAFF. CDR3 sequence (DNA): TGTGCCTCGAGTGGACAGACGAACACTGAAGCTTTCTTT.

This chain links TRBV6-5 with TRBJ1-5, with 7 bases lining up with TRBD1. This CDR3 comprises 13 residues. Trimming took 5 bases from V and 4 from J; bases not matched to a gene: 2. Looked up from germline, CDR1 is MNHEY and CDR2 is SVGAGI. The CDR3, as DNA: TGTGCCAGCAGTCCCAGGGGGAATCAGCCCCAGCATTTT. Protein product: CASSPRGNQPQHF.

This chain links TRBV5-6 with TRBJ2-2; maybe TRBD1 (6 bases). The germline V gene has CDR1 SGHDT and CDR2 YYEEEE. The V and J ends lost 5 bases and 4 bases respectively, with 15 bases between them. The CDR3 has 15 amino acids. In DNA, the CDR3 is TGTGCCAGCAGACAGGGTCTTCGGTCCACCGGGGAGCTGTTTTTT. This codes for CASRQGLRSTGELFF.

The CDR3 bases are TGCGCCAGCAGCTCAGGGCAGTACCAAGAGACCCAGTACTTC. Residues: CASSSGQYQETQYF. The V gene is TRBV5-1, the J gene TRBJ2-5; D is possibly TRBD1 (5 bases). V was cut by 3 bases and J by 0 bases, with 9 bases left in between. Germline V gives CDR1 SGHRS, CDR2 YFSETQ. The CDR3 loop spans 14 amino acids.

This clone was recorded at least ten times. The gene calls are TRBV5-8 and TRBJ2-7, with TRBD2 matching over 7 bases. This CDR3 has 17 amino acids. Trimming removed 4 bases from V and 0 bases from J; junction bases left unmatched: 13. Germline V gene lookup returns CDR1 SGHTS and CDR2 YDEGEE. The CDR3 loop is CASSPGSRGETSYEQYF. In DNA, the CDR3 is TGTGCCAGCAGCCCCGGCTCTCGGGGGGAAACCTCCTACGAGCAGTACTTC.

V gene TRBV30 combines with J gene TRBJ2-3; D is uncertain. CDR1 and CDR2 (germline): GTSNPN, SVGIG (reference sequence). Trimming took off 1 base at V and 2 bases at J, with 10 bases between the two ends. This CDR3 has 14 amino acids. CDR3 loop: CAWSGSLVTDTQYF. The CDR3 DNA sequence: TGTGCCTGGAGTGGAAGCTTGGTCACAGATACGCAGTATTTT.

The chain carries TRBV5-1 and TRBJ2-2; TRBD1 aligns across 7 bases. The CDR3 extends over 15 amino acids. CDR1 and CDR2 (germline): SGHRS, YFSETQ. J gave up 0 bases and V 5 bases, and 4 bases lay outside the gene matches. CDR3 amino acids: CASRVGTANTGELFF. The CDR3 DNA follows: TGCGCCAGCAGGGTGGGGACAGCGAACACCGGGGAGCTGTTTTTT. Full variable domain (remainder filled in from reference TRBV5-1 and TRBJ2-2): KAGVTQTPRYLIKTRGQQVTLSCSPISGHRSVSWYQQTPGQGLQFLFEYFSETQRNKGNFPGRFSGRQFSNSRSEMNVSTLELGDSALYLCASRVGTANTGELFFGEGSRLTVL.

The chain employs TRBV25-1 and TRBJ1-6; D is possibly TRBD1 (5 bases). The CDR3 is made up of 15 amino acids. Trimming removed 4 bases at V and 9 bases at J, with 16 bases between. Germline V gene lookup returns CDR1 MGHDK and CDR2 SYGVNS. The CDR3 region has the DNA TGTGCCAGCAGTGCGCAGGAGGGGCTACGTTCACCCCTCCACTTT. Residues: CASSAQEGLRSPLHF.

This sequence joins TRBV27 and TRBJ2-6; D call uncertain. Germline values: CDR1 MNHEY, CDR2 SMNVEV (reference sequence). V lost 10 bases and J lost 1, with 17 bases in between. This CDR3 is built from 16 residues. The CDR3: CATENQVQSGANVLTF. In DNA, the CDR3 is TGTGCCACCGAGAACCAGGTGCAGTCTGGGGCCAACGTCCTGACTTTC.

This chain joins TRBV6-5 and TRBJ1-1; 9 bases align to TRBD1. After removal of 5 bases from V and 1 base from J, the junction contained 5 bases not matched to a gene. The length of the CDR3 is 15 residues. Germline V gives CDR1 MNHEY, CDR2 SVGAGI. The CDR3 loop reads CASSNWDRANTEAFF. CDR3 DNA: TGTGCCAGCAGTAATTGGGACAGGGCGAACACTGAAGCTTTCTTT.